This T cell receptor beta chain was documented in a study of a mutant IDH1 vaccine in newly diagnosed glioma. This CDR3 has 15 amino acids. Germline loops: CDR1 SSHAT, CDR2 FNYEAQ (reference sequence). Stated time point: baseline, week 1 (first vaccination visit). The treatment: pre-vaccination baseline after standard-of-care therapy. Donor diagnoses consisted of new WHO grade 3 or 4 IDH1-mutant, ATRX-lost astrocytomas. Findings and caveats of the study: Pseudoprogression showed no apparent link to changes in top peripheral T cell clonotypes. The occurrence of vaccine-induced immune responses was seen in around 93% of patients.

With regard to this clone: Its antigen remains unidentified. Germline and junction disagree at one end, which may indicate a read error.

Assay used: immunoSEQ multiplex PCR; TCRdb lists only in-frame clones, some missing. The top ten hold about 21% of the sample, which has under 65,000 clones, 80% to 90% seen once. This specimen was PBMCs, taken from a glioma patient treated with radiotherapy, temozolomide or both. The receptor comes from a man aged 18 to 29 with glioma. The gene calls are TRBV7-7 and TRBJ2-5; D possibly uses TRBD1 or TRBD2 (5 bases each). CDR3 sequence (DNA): TGTGCTAGCAGCTTAATCGCAGGGAGACAAGAGACCCAGTACTTC. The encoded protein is CASSLIAGRQETQYF.